These 5 T cell receptor beta chains were all obtained from the same sample, sequenced in a study of OX40 agonist ivuxolimab in advanced cancers. TCRdb's table, derived via immunoSEQ multiplex PCR, lists solely in-frame clones and lacks some. The table shows approximately 80,000 clones, with over 85% occurring only once. The sample consisted of CD4+ or CD8+ T cells sorted from blood, taken in a trial of the OX40 agonist ivuxolimab. The receptors were gathered from an adult with an advanced solid tumor such as melanoma, head and neck, liver or kidney cancer.

The CDR3 bases are TGTGCCAGCAGTGACGTCTATGGCTACACCTTC. It codes for CASSDVYGYTF. The chain joins TRBV6-1 to TRBJ1-2; the D is unclear. There are 11 residues in the CDR3. The germline CDR1 and CDR2 sequences are MNHNS and SASEGT. The germline V and J ends were trimmed by 3 bases and 4 bases, with 3 bases remaining between them.

J is TRBJ1-4 and V is TRBV5-1; tentatively, D is TRBD1 (5 bases). Between the trimmed V and J ends, which lost 0 bases and 8 bases, there was a span of 14 bases. The CDR3 loop spans 15 amino acids. From germline, CDR1 is SGHRS and CDR2 YFSETQ. The CDR3 loop reads CASSLGDGAGEKLFF. The CDR3 DNA is TGCGCCAGCAGCTTGGGGGACGGAGCAGGGGAAAAACTGTTTTTT.

This clone was found a few times. The chain links TRBV30 to TRBJ2-7; D tentatively fits TRBD1 or TRBD2 (6 bases each). The germline CDR1 and CDR2 sequences are GTSNPN and SVGIG (reference sequence). This CDR3 contains 13 residues. Between the trimmed V and J ends, which lost 0 bases and 6 bases, there was a span of 12 bases. The CDR3 nucleotides read TGTGCCTGGAGTGTAACCAGGGGAGGCGAGCAGTACTTC. Translated, it gives CAWSVTRGGEQYF.

The chain couples TRBV30 to TRBJ1-6; 9 bases match TRBD1. V trimming: 3 bases; J trimming: 6 bases; junction bases outside the gene matches: 3. This CDR3 is built from 14 residues. Germline lookup yields CDR1 GTSNPN and CDR2 SVGIG (reference sequence). The CDR3 is CAWRGQGANSPLHF. The CDR3 DNA sequence: TGTGCCTGGAGGGGACAGGGCGCTAATTCACCCCTCCACTTT.

The J gene is TRBJ2-1, the V gene TRBV30, with D possibly matching TRBD1 (6 bases). Trimming left V 3 bases short and J 2 bases short, with 11 bases between. This CDR3 has 14 residues. Germline V CDR1 and CDR2: GTSNPN, SVGIG (reference sequence). CDR3 nucleotides: TGTGCCTGGAGACAGGGCTTTGCCTACAATGAGCAGTTCTTC. It translates to CAWRQGFAYNEQFF.